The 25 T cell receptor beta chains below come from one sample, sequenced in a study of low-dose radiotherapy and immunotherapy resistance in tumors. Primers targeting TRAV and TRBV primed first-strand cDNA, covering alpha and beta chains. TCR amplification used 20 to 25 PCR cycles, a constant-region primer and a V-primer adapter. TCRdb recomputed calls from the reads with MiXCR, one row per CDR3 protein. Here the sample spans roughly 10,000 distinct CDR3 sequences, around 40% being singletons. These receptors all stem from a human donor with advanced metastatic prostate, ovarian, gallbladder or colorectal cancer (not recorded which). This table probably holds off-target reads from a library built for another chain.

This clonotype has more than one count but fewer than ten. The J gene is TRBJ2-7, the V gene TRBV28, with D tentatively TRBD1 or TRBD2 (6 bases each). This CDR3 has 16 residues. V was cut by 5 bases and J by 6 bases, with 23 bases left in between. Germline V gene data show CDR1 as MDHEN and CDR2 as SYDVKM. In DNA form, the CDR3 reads TGTGCCAGCAGTCCCCGGGGAGCGGGCAAAGGGGGCGAGCAGTACTTC. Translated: CASSPRGAGKGGEQYF. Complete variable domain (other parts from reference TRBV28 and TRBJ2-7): DVKVTQSSRYLVKRTGEKVFLECVQDMDHENMFWYRQDPGLGLRLIYFSYDVKMKEKGDIPEGYSVSREKKERFSLILESASTNQTSMYLCASSPRGAGKGGEQYFGPGTRLTVT.

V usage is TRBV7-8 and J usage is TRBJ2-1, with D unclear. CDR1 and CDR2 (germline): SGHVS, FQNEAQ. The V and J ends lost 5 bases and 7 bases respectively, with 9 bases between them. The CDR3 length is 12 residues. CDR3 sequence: CASSPGLNEQFF. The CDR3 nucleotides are TGTGCCAGCAGCCCCGGCCTGAATGAGCAGTTCTTC.

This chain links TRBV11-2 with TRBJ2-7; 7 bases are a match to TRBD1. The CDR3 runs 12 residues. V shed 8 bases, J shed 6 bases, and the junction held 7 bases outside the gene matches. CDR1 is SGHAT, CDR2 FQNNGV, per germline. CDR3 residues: CASGTGVAEQYF. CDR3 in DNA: TGTGCCAGCGGCACAGGGGTGGCCGAGCAGTACTTC.

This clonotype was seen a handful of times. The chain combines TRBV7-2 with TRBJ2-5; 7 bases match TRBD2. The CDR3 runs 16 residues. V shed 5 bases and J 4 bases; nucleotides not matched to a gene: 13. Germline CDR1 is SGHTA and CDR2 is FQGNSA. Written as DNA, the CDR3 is TGTGCCAGCAGCGAGGGACTACGGTCCAGTTCAGAGACCCAGTACTTC. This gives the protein CASSEGLRSSSETQYF.

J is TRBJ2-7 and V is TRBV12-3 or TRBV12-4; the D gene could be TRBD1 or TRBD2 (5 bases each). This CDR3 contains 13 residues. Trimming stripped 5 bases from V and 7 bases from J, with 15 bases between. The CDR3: CASSRRDLGEQYF. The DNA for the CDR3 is TGTGCCAGCAGTCGTAGGGACCTCGGGGAGCAGTACTTC.

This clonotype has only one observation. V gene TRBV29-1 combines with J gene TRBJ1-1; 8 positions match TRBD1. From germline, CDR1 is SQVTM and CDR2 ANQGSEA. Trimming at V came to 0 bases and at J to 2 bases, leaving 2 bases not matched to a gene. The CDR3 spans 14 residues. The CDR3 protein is CSVEETGVNTEAFF. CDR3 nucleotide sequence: TGCAGCGTTGAAGAGACAGGGGTTAACACTGAAGCTTTCTTT.

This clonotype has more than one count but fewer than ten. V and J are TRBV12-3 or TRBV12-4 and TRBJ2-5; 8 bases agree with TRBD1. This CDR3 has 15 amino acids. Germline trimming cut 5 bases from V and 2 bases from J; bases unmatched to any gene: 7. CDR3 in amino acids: CASSRDRGRQETQYF. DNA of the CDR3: TGTGCCAGCAGTCGCGACAGGGGCAGACAAGAGACCCAGTACTTC.

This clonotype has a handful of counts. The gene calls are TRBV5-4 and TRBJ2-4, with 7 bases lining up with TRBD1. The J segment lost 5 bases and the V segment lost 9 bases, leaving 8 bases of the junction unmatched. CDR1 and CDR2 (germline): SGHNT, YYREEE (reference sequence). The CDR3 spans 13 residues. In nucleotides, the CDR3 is TGTGCCATGACGACAGGGAAACAAAACATTCAGTACTTC. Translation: CAMTTGKQNIQYF.

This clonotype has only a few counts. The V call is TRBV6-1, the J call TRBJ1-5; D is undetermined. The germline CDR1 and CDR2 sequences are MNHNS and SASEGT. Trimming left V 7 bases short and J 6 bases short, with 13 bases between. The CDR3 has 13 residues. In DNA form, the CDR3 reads TGTGCCAGCACCACTAATGATATTCAGCCCCAGCATTTT. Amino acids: CASTTNDIQPQHF.

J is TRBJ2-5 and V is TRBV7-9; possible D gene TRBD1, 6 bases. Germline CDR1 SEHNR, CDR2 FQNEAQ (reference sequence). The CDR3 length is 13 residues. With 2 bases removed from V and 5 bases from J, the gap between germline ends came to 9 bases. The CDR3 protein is CASSLRQGETQYF. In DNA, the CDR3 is TGTGCCAGCAGCTTAAGGCAGGGGGAGACCCAGTACTTC.

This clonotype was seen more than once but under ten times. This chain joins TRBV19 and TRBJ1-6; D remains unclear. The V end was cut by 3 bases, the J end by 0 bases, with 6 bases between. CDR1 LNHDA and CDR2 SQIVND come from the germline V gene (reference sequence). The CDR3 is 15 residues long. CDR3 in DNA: TGTGCCAGTAGTATGGCGAGCTCCTATAATTCACCCCTCCACTTT. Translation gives CASSMASSYNSPLHF.

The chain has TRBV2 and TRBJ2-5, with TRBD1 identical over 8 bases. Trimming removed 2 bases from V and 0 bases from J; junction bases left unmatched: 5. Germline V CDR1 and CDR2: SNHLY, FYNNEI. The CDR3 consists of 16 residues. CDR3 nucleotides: TGTGCCAGCAGTGAACAGGACAGGGCGTACCAAGAGACCCAGTACTTC. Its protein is CASSEQDRAYQETQYF. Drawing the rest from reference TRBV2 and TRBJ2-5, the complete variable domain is EPEVTQTPSHQVTQMGQEVILRCVPISNHLYFYWYRQILGQKVEFLVSFYNNEISEKSEIFDDQFSVERPDGSNFTLKIRSTKLEDSAMYFCASSEQDRAYQETQYFGPGTRLLVL.

For the CDR3, the DNA is TGTGCCAGCAGCATGAGCGGGGGGTCCTACGAGCAGTACTTC. Protein: CASSMSGGSYEQYF. V gene TRBV7-9 combines with J gene TRBJ2-7; 9 bases agree with TRBD2. The CDR3 sequence is 14 residues long. Germline CDR1 reads SEHNR; CDR2 reads FQNEAQ (reference sequence). J was trimmed by 1 base and V by 5 bases; bases with no gene match: 3.

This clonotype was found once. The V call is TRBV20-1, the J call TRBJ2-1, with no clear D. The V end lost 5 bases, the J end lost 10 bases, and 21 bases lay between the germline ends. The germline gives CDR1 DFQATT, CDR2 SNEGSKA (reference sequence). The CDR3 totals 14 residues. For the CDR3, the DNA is TGCAGTGCTGTAGAATCGGCAGGAGTATTCGAGCAGTTCTTC. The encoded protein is CSAVESAGVFEQFF.

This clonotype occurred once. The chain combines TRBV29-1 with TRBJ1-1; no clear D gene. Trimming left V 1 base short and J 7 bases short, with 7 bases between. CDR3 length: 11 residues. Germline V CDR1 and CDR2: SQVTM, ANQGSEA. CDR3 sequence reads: CSVEVQIEAFF. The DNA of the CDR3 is TGCAGCGTTGAAGTACAGATTGAAGCTTTCTTT.

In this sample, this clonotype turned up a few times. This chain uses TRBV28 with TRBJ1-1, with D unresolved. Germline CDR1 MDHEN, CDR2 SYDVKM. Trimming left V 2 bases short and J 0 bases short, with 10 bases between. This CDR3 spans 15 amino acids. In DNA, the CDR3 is TGTGCCAGCAGTTTAGATGGCGGGGTGAACACTGAAGCTTTCTTT. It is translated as CASSLDGGVNTEAFF.

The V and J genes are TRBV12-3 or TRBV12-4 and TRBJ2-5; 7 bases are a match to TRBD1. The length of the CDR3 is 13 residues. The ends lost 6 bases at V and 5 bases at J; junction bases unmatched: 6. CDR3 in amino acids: CASSLGQRETQYF. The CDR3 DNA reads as TGTGCCAGCAGCCTGGGACAGCGGGAGACCCAGTACTTC.

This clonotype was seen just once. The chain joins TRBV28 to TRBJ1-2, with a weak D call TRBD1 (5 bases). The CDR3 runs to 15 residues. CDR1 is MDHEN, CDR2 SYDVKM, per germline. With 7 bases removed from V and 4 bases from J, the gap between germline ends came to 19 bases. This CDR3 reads CASIHGTARIYGYTF. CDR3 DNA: TGTGCCAGCATACATGGGACCGCACGAATCTATGGCTACACCTTC.

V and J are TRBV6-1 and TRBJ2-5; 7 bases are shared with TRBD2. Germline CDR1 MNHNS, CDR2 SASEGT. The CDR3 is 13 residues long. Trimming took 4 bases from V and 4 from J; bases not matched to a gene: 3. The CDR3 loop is CASSVGEGETQYF. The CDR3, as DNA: TGTGCCAGCAGTGTGGGGGAGGGAGAGACCCAGTACTTC.

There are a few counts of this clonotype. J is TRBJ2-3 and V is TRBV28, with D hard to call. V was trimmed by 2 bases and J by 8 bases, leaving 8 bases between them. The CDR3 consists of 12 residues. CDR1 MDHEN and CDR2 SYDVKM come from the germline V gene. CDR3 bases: TGTGCCAGCAGTTTACTTTCTCCTACGCAGTATTTT. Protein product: CASSLLSPTQYF.

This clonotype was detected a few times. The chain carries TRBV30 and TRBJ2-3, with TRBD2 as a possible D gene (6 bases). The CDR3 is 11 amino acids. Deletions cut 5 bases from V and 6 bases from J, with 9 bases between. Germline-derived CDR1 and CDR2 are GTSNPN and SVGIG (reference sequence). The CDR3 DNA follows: TGTGCCTGGGGGACTCCCGATACGCAGTATTTT. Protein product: CAWGTPDTQYF.

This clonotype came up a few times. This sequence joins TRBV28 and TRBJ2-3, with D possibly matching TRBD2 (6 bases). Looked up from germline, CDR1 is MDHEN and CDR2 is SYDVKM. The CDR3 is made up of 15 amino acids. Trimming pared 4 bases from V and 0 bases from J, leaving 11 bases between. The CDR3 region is CASSSPGDSTDTQYF. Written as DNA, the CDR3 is TGTGCCAGCAGTTCACCGGGGGATAGCACAGATACGCAGTATTTT.

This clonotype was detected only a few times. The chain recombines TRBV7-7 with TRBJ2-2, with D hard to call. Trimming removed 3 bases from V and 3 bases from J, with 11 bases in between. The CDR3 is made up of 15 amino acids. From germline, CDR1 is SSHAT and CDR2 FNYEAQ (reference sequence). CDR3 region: CASSLTPADTGELFF. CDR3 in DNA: TGTGCCAGCAGCTTGACCCCGGCCGACACCGGGGAGCTGTTTTTT. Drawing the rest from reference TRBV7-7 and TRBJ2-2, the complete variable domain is GAGVSQSPRYKVTKRGQDVTLRCDPISSHATLYWYQQALGQGPEFLTYFNYEAQPDKSGLPSDRFSAERPEGSISTLTIQRTEQRDSAMYRCASSLTPADTGELFFGEGSRLTVL.

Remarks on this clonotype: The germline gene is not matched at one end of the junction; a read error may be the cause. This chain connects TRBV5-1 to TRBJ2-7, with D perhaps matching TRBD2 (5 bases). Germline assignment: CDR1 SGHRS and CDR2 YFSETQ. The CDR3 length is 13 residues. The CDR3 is CASSLSRDYEQYF. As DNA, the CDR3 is TGTGCCAGCAGCTTGAGCCGGGACTACGAGCAGTACTTC.

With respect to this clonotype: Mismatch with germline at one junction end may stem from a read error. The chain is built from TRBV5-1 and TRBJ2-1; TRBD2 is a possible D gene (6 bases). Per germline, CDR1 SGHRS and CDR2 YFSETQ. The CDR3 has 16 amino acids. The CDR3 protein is CTSSLKGGAVTNEQFF. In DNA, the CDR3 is TGCACCAGCAGCTTGAAAGGCGGGGCGGTTACTAATGAGCAGTTCTTC.